This T cell receptor beta chain emerged from a study of glioma-infiltrating T cells (TCRdb year 2016). Describing the broader study: Glioma tissue, non-neoplastic brain tissue and matched peripheral blood mononuclear cells were used as sources from which TCR alpha- and beta-chain repertoires were sequenced. To measure how far tissue and blood T-cell populations diverged, each tissue-infiltrating repertoire was compared against the peripheral blood repertoire of the same patient. Three low-grade glioma patients, fewer than 10 primary glioblastoma patients and three non-glioma patients contributing non-neoplastic brain tissue were included in the paired cohort.

TCR alpha and beta CDR3 regions were amplified with the iRepertoire nested amplicon-rescue multiplex PCR (arm-PCR) platform from RNA. For one-step reverse transcription and amplification, roughly 100-450 ng of tissue mRNA or PBMC total RNA was used as input. Following bead purification, Illumina adapters were added through a secondary multiplex PCR, and the libraries were then gel-purified between 200 and 400 bp. Demultiplexing relied on internal 6-nucleotide barcodes carried by the libraries. Sequencing of libraries was performed on an Illumina MiSeq with 2x220 or 2x250 nucleotide paired-end reads. On the study's bioinformatics: FLASH 1.2.11 was used to merge paired reads, and BWA-MEM then aligned the reads to the GRCh37 human genome before TRA and TRB reads were extracted. For V and J assignment, an IMGT-derived reference of cassette sequences and CDR3 motifs that included pseudogenes was used. Reads were translated in three frames, and productive CDR3s were defined by a C…FGXG motif without stop codons. Unique combinations of V-J cassette pair and CDR3 amino acid sequence were defined as clonotypes. Reads were filtered by Hamming distance, with the threshold set by the sequence error rate of each sample in mapped regions. TCRdb reworked the public reads: Q25 trimming with fastp, MiXCR clone assembly, productive beta chains retained. Each CDR3 protein appears once, grouped with its most common genes and DNA. Here the V and J calls rest on TCRdb's processing, not on the authors' analysis. The sample profile shows about 130,000 distinct CDR3 sequences; approximately 24% of them were found once. In total, the top ten clones hold 27% of the sample.

This clonotype was detected many times. Its antigen is currently not known. No base qualities exist here, and no much larger clone lies one base off it. On the study overall, not on this receptor specifically: Only a very small number of CDR3 sequences turned up in both tissue and blood, a result put down to high CDR3 diversity combined with limited sampling. Small numbers underpinned the group comparisons: under ten glioblastoma patients, three low-grade glioma patients and three non-neoplastic patients. In non-neoplastic patients, VJ-independent divergence between tissue and blood fell below expectation, whereas in all gliomas, and especially in low-grade gliomas, the divergence rose above expectation.

The TCR sequence derives from a human donor with low-grade glioma or glioblastoma, undergoing nonglioma brain surgery, or in good health (not recorded which). The sequencing input was glioma tissue, nonneoplastic brain tissue, or PBMCs (not recorded which).

The sequence in DNA is TGCAGTGCTCCTGAGACAGGGAACACTGAAGCTTTCTTT. It specifies CSAPETGNTEAFF. The receptor chain draws on TRBV20-1 and TRBJ1-1, and possibly TRBD1, on 6 matching bases. The V and J ends are trimmed by 5 bases and 1 base, leaving 11 bases between them. The germline V gene (reference sequence) provides CDR1 DFQATT and CDR2 SNEGSKA. The CDR3 numbers 13 residues from cysteine through phenylalanine. Of the read, only the CDR3 DNA is kept; its 39 bases are in frame from base 1.